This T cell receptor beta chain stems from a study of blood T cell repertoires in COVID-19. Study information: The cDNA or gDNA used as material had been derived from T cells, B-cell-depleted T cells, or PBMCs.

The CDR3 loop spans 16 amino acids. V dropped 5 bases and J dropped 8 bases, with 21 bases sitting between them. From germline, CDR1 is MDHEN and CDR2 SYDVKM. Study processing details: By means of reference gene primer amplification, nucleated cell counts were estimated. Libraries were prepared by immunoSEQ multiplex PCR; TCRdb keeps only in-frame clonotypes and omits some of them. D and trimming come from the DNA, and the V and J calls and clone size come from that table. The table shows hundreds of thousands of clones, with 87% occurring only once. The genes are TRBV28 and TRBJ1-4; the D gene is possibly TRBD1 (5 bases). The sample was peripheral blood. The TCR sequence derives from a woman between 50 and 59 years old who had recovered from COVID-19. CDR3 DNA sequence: TGTGCCAGCAGTGAAACCTTCGGGGGGAATCGGGAAAAACTGTTTTTT. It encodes CASSETFGGNREKLFF.